A single sample gave rise to the 2 T cell receptor beta chains below, sequenced in a study of breast tumors, draining lymph nodes, adjacent tissues. Axillary draining lymph nodes of breast cancer patients supplied the node samples. One entry per CDR3 protein results from TCRdb running MiXCR on the multiplex PCR reads. The table includes some 150,000 distinct CDR3 sequences, around 22% detected once. Sequencing was carried out using axillary lymph node tissue. All receptors come from a female donor with breast cancer. Some clones in this sample may be carry-over from other donors' samples.

Remarks on this clonotype: A much larger clone lies one base from this, so it may be a read error. CDR3 residues: CATSTERFF. The CDR3 DNA reads TGTGCCACCAGCACTGAGCGGTTCTTC. The chain couples TRBV24-1 to TRBJ2-1; D gene uncertain. The germline CDR1 and CDR2 sequences are KGHDR and SFDVKD. This CDR3 has 9 residues.

In its sample, this clonotype was seen many times. V is TRBV20-1 and J is TRBJ2-5, with D uncertain. The CDR3 consists of 13 residues. CDR1 and CDR2 (germline): DFQATT, SNEGSKA (reference sequence). Trimming cost V 0 bases and J 2 bases, with 7 bases left between them. In nucleotides, the CDR3 is TGCAGTGCTAGAGATACCGGTCAAGAGACCCAGTACTTC. It codes for CSARDTGQETQYF.